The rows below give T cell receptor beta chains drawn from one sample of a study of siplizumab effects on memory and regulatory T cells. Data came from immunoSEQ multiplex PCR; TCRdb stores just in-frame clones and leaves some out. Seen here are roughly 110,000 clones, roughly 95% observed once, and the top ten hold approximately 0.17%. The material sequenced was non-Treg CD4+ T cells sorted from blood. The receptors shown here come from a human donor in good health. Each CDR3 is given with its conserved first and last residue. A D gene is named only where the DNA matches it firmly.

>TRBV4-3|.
CASSQVSGTITGELFF
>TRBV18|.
CASSSQGGSATGELFF
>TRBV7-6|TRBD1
CASSSRQGGLNTEAFF
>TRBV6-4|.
CASSSQGGPNYGYTF
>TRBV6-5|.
CASMSTESNYGYTF
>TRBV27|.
CASSTSREGGGYTF
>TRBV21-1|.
CASSKRDRGFLGEKLFF
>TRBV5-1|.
CASSLRDNSYEQYF
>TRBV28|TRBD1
CASSPVGTGNYEQYF
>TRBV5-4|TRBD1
CASSLRQGYGYTF
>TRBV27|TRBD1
CASSPGQGIGEQFF
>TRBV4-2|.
CASSSDISYEQYF
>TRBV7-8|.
CASSFYGGSTDTQYF
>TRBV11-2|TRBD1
CASSTGTVLGVSPLHF
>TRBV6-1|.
CASAEGGASYNEQFF
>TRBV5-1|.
CASSLVGAPPPGVQETQYF
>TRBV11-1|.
CASSLRRGYEQYF
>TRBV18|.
CATKQGRRSGGADTQYF
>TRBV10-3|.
CAISPSPRTGELFF
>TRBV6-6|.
CASSLGAGSNQPQHF
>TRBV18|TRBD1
CASSSQGARTEAFF
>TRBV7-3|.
CASSSSGTPGYEQYF
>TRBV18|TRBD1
CASSPGQGQPYGYTF
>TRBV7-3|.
CASSPGSGASYEQYF
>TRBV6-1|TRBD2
CASSLLAGEYEQYF
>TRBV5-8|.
CASSSRVGGETQYF
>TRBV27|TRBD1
CASSRTGTVNEKLFF
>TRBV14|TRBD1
CASSHVTGGNGYTF
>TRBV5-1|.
CASSLGLNTEAFF
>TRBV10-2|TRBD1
CASGRGQGSVYTF
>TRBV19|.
CASSPPGKFYEQYF
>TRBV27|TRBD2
CASSPYPGLAGDFYNEQFF
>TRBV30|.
CAWSVRRITTNEKLFF
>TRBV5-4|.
CASSSAGYNTEAFF
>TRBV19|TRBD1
CASTTQGAAAGYTF
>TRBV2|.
CASSTPAYSYEQYF
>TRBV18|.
CASSPGQGTGEQYF
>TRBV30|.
CAWSVPDTQYF
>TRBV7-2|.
CASSWTGSQETQYF
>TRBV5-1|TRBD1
CASSGDSSNQPQHF
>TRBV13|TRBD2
CASSLSSGGSPSYEQYF
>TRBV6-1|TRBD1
CASSETGTGSTRWWTGELFF
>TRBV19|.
CASTGPRSGQNYGYTF
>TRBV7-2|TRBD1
CASSLTAGGWETQYF
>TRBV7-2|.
CASRGSGTDTQYF
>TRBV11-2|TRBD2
CASSPRLADNEQFF
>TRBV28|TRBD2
CASSLLGLASNEQFF
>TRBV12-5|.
CASGSNREGNTIYF
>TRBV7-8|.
CASIKSRGTPYEQYF
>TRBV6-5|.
CASSSTYSYEQYF
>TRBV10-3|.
CAISEPDTEAFF
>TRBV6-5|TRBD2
CASTRLAGTDTQYF
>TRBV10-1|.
CASSESMGVAAFF